The 10 T cell receptor delta chains below come from one sample, sequenced in a study of γδ T cells in repeated Plasmodium falciparum infection. TCRdb re-processed the multiplex PCR reads via CATT. This sample yields around 89,000 delta-chain clones, of which roughly 1.4% are seen a single time; 9% belongs to the top ten. Gammadelta T cells were flow-sorted from PBMC into Vgamma9/Vdelta2+ and Vdelta2-negative populations for bulk analysis. Sequenced material: gamma-delta T cells from blood. These receptors were obtained from a pool of human donors (malaria-infected and uninfected, not separated).

This clone showed up just a few times. TCRdb has a much larger clone's protein, which differs at residue 10 from the translation of this DNA, likely because of a read error; what is shown is the protein translated from the DNA. The DNA of the CDR3 is TGTGCCTGTGACACACGACTGGGGGATGAGAAACACACCGATAAACTCATCTTT. Protein sequence: CACDTRLGDEKHTDKLIF. The chain joins TRDV2 to TRDJ1, with 10 bases fitting TRDD3. Here the J gene was assigned by germline matching of the DNA, as TCRdb has none. Germline assignment: CDR1 GEAIGNYY and CDR2 EKD. CDR3 length: 18 residues. The V segment lost 1 base and the J segment 0 bases; nucleotides outside the gene matches: 10.

This clone was detected ten times or more. TCRdb records a much larger clone's protein for this DNA, with a difference at residue 13 that likely arises from a read error; the protein given is the translation of the DNA. The V gene is TRDV2, the J gene TRDJ3; 9 positions agree with TRDD3. The CDR3 is 19 amino acids. Looked up from germline, CDR1 is GEAIGNYY and CDR2 is EKD. The CDR3 region has the DNA TGTGCCTGTGACACCCTAGTGGGGGATAGTCCCTGGGGCACCCGACAGATGTTTTTC. Translated: CACDTLVGDSPWGTRQMFF.

The CDR3 sequence: CALGEPFSVLGATDKLIF. The CDR3 DNA sequence: TGTGCTCTTGGGGAACCATTTTCCGTACTGGGGGCCACCGATAAACTCATCTTT. The chain uses TRDV1 and TRDJ1, with 8 bases identical to TRDD3. TCRdb leaves out the J gene; it was filled in here by matching the DNA to germline. The CDR3 has 18 residues. Germline-derived CDR1 and CDR2 are TSWWSYY and QGS. Germline trimming cut 1 base from V and 1 base from J; bases unmatched to any gene: 11.

As for this clone: A read error likely explains this, since a far larger clone differs by one base. This specimen includes other DNA sequences encoding the same CDR3. V is TRDV1 and J is TRDJ1; 7 nucleotides agree with TRDD3. Germline V lookup: CDR1 TSWWSYY, CDR2 QGS. The CDR3 is 17 residues long. V lost 3 bases, J lost 0 bases, and 10 bases stayed unmatched. The CDR3 bases are TGTGCTCTTGGGGACCACTGGGGAGTCTTGTACACCGATAAACTCATCTTT. This codes for CALGDHWGVLYTDKLIF.

With regard to this clone: TCRdb's protein for this DNA is that of a much larger clone and differs from the translation at residue 9, likely a read error; the protein shown is the DNA translation. V usage is TRDV1 and J usage is TRDJ1, with D unclear. TCRdb records no J gene; here it was assigned by comparing the DNA to germline. CDR1 and CDR2 (germline): TSWWSYY, QGS. V lost 3 bases to trimming and J lost 8 bases, with 10 bases between them. The length of the CDR3 is 12 residues. The CDR3 region is CALGDPKGKLIF. CDR3 bases: TGTGCTCTTGGGGATCCCAAGGGGAAACTCATCTTT.

For this clone: TCRdb pairs this DNA with a much larger clone's protein that differs at residues 6 and 11, likely a read error; the protein shown was translated from the DNA. The rearrangement uses TRDV2 and TRDJ3, with 12 bases aligning to TRDD3. This CDR3 has 19 residues. Germline CDR1 reads GEAIGNYY; CDR2 reads EKD. With 2 bases clipped from V and 2 bases from J, the junction kept 6 bases outside the gene matches. CDR3 sequence: CACDKFWGIRPWDTRQMFF. CDR3 sequence (DNA): TGTGCCTGTGACAAGTTCTGGGGGATACGCCCCTGGGACACCCGACAGATGTTTTTC.

On this clone: This likely came from a read error, as a far larger clone is one base away. Other DNA variants within this sample encode the same CDR3. The chain recombines TRDV1 with TRDJ1, with D possibly being TRDD3 (6 bases). No J gene is reported in TCRdb; it was inferred here by comparing the DNA with germline. Germline CDR1 and CDR2: TSWWSYY and QGS. This CDR3 region has 19 residues. This CDR3 reads CALGENWDKLVGYTDKLIF. In DNA form, the CDR3 reads TGTGCCCTTGGGGAAAACTGGGACAAACTCGTGGGGTACACCGATAAACTCATCTTT.

This clone was counted ten times or more. The protein TCRdb lists belongs to a much larger clone and differs from this DNA's translation at residue 19, which points to a read error; the protein shown is made from the DNA. The rearrangement uses TRDV1 and TRDJ1, with D perhaps TRDD2 or TRDD3 (7 bases each). Germline CDR1 TSWWSYY, CDR2 QGS. The CDR3 has 20 amino acids. The CDR3 is CALGGSFFLLMGIVTDKLTF. Written as DNA, the CDR3 is TGTGCTCTTGGGGGGTCCTTTTTCCTACTCATGGGGATAGTAACCGATAAACTCACCTTT.

With regard to this clone: A far bigger clonotype differs at one base, so this is likely a read error. Other DNA sequences in this sample translate to the same CDR3. This chain connects TRDV2 to TRDJ2, with 9 bases that match TRDD3. Germline matching of the DNA provided the J gene here, since TCRdb leaves it blank. Unmatched junction bases numbered 17, after V lost 0 bases and J lost 1 base. This CDR3 comprises 21 residues. Germline assignment: CDR1 GEAIGNYY and CDR2 EKD. The CDR3 spells CACDTFLDWGTRAYLTAQLFF. The CDR3 DNA is TGTGCCTGTGACACCTTCCTTGACTGGGGGACGAGGGCCTATTTGACAGCACAACTCTTCTTT.

This clone was seen more than once but under ten times. This sequence is one base from a far larger clone and is likely a read error. Other DNA sequences in this sample translate to the same CDR3. The chain uses TRDV3 and TRDJ1; D may be TRDD2 (6 bases). V shed 1 base and J shed 0 bases, with 33 bases lying between them. The germline CDR1 and CDR2 sequences are TVYSNPD and GDNSRS (reference sequence). CDR3 length equals 21 residues. The DNA of the CDR3 is TGTGCCTTTAACCTTCCCATAACTGGTGGACGTCCGCCTCAGTACACCGATAAACTCATCTTT. It yields the protein CAFNLPITGGRPPQYTDKLIF.